These 30 T cell receptor beta chains were all obtained from the same sample, sequenced in a study of blood T cells in healthy people across ages. With a J-beta primer mix and a sample-barcoded 5' primer, a second PCR ran roughly 7 to 11 cycles. TCRdb passed the 5' RACE reads through MiXCR, listing each CDR3 protein once. The data show about 1.8 million distinct CDR3 sequences, roughly 50% seen once. The sequencing sample was made of blood. These receptors were taken from a woman in her thirties or forties in good health.

The chain combines TRBV6-5 with TRBJ2-1; 12 bases line up with TRBD2. J lost 6 bases, V lost 6 bases, and 6 bases had no gene match. Germline CDR1 MNHEY, CDR2 SVGAGI. The CDR3 is 15 amino acids. In DNA form, the CDR3 reads TGTGCCAGCAGAACACTAGCGGGGGGAAGCAATGAGCAGTTCTTC. Encoded protein: CASRTLAGGSNEQFF.

This clonotype has only one observation. The V call is TRBV7-6, the J call TRBJ1-2; a possible D gene is TRBD1 (6 bases). CDR1 and CDR2 from the germline V gene are SGHVS and FNYEAQ. V lost 1 base to trimming and J lost 2 bases, with 11 bases between them. The CDR3 has 15 residues. The CDR3 DNA sequence: TGTGCCAGCAGCTTAGAGGGGGGGCCCAACTATGGCTACACCTTC. Protein product: CASSLEGGPNYGYTF. Supplemented by reference TRBV7-6 and TRBJ1-2, the full variable domain reads GAGVSQSPRYKVTKRGQDVALRCDPISGHVSLYWYRQALGQGPEFLTYFNYEAQQDKSGLPNDRFSAERPEGSISTLTIQRTEQRDSAMYRCASSLEGGPNYGYTFGSGTRLTVV.

The gene calls are TRBV5-1 and TRBJ2-1, with 9 bases matching TRBD1. With V trimmed by 4 bases and J by 9 bases, 14 bases remained unmatched. Germline V gene data show CDR1 as SGHRS and CDR2 as YFSETQ. The CDR3 totals 16 residues. CDR3 DNA: TGCGCCAGCAGCATAAAACCCGGGACAGGGATGAGTGAGCAGTTCTTC. This sequence encodes CASSIKPGTGMSEQFF.

This clonotype was observed a handful of times. CDR3 sequence: CSAPGTGYYEQYF. Written as DNA, the CDR3 is TGCAGTGCGCCAGGGACTGGCTACTACGAGCAGTACTTC. The chain uses TRBV20-1 and TRBJ2-7, with TRBD2 as a possible D gene (6 bases). There are 13 residues in the CDR3. The ends were cut back, 6 bases at V and 3 bases at J, with 15 bases in the middle. CDR1 is DFQATT, CDR2 SNEGSKA, per germline (reference sequence).

The V and J genes are TRBV20-1 and TRBJ1-5; D is possibly TRBD1 (6 bases). Germline CDR1 and CDR2: DFQATT and SNEGSKA (reference sequence). The CDR3 spans 14 residues. In DNA, the CDR3 is TGCGCCTGGGCGGGGGGCATCAGCAATCAGCCCCAGCATTTT. This sequence encodes CAWAGGISNQPQHF.

V gene TRBV20-1 combines with J gene TRBJ2-5; 10 positions match TRBD2. V lost 5 bases to trimming and J lost 4 bases; unmatched junction nucleotides: 4. There are 13 residues in the CDR3. The germline gives CDR1 DFQATT, CDR2 SNEGSKA (reference sequence). CDR3 protein: CSASLAGPETQYF. CDR3 coding DNA: TGCAGTGCTTCACTAGCGGGGCCAGAGACCCAGTACTTC.

In regard to this clonotype: A read error may be the cause here, since a much bigger clone is one base away. V is TRBV29-1 and J is TRBJ2-7, with 10 bases identical to TRBD1. The DNA end is a closer match to TRBJ2-4, so the J assignment may be wrong. The CDR3 consists of 14 residues. Germline values: CDR1 SQVTM, CDR2 ANQGSEA. CDR3 nucleotide sequence: TGCAGCGCAGGAACGGGACAGGGGATTGACATTCAGTACTTC. This codes for CSAGTGQGIDIQYF.

The chain joins TRBV7-2 to TRBJ1-2; TRBD1 aligns across 8 bases. After removal of 5 bases from V and 6 bases from J, the junction contained 5 bases not matched to a gene. The CDR3 has 13 amino acids. Germline assignment: CDR1 SGHTA and CDR2 FQGNSA. The CDR3 loop reads CASSATGAHGYTF. CDR3 in DNA: TGTGCCAGCAGCGCGACAGGGGCCCATGGCTACACCTTC.

This chain links TRBV20-1 with TRBJ1-2; 8 bases match TRBD1. J lost 7 bases, V lost 3 bases, and 10 bases had no gene match. The germline CDR1 and CDR2 sequences are DFQATT and SNEGSKA (reference sequence). The CDR3 spans 14 residues. The CDR3 loop is CSASRRQGKGGYTF. CDR3 in DNA: TGCAGTGCTAGCCGCAGACAGGGGAAGGGTGGCTACACCTTC.

V and J are TRBV6-6 and TRBJ2-4; TRBD1 might be the D (5 bases). Trimming shortened V by 5 bases and J by 9 bases, and 11 bases separated the two germline ends. The CDR3 is made up of 12 amino acids. The germline V gene has CDR1 MNHNY and CDR2 SVGAGI (reference sequence). The CDR3 bases are TGTGCCAGCAGTACTCAGGGTAGCATTCAGTACTTC. Amino acid sequence: CASSTQGSIQYF.

The chain recombines TRBV7-6 with TRBJ1-5, with D unresolved. Germline loops: CDR1 SGHVS, CDR2 FNYEAQ. The CDR3 totals 17 residues. Deletions cut 2 bases from V and 0 bases from J, with 14 bases between. The CDR3 DNA sequence: TGTGCCAGCAGCTTAAGGGAGGGTGGGTATAGCAATCAGCCCCAGCATTTT. It encodes CASSLREGGYSNQPQHF.

The chain joins TRBV20-1 to TRBJ2-3; D perhaps matches TRBD2 (5 bases). The CDR3 runs to 15 residues. Trimming pared 1 base from V and 1 base from J, leaving 12 bases between. Germline V lookup: CDR1 DFQATT, CDR2 SNEGSKA (reference sequence). The chain's CDR3 is CSARGVEARTDTQYF. For the CDR3, the DNA is TGCAGTGCTAGAGGGGTGGAGGCCCGCACAGATACGCAGTATTTT.

The chain employs TRBV7-2 and TRBJ2-3, with D tentatively TRBD1 (6 bases). This CDR3 has 15 amino acids. CDR1 is SGHTA, CDR2 FQGNSA, per germline. V lost 6 bases, J lost 0 bases, and 13 bases lay in between. CDR3 region: CASSWRTASTDTQYF. The CDR3 DNA follows: TGTGCCAGCAGTTGGAGGACAGCTAGCACAGATACGCAGTATTTT.

A word on this clonotype: A read error may account for a junction end that differs from germline. V and J are TRBV5-1 and TRBJ2-5; D gene ambiguous. Germline assignment: CDR1 SGHRS and CDR2 YFSETQ. CDR3 size: 16 residues. For the CDR3, the DNA is TGTGCCAGCCCCCTAGGGAATGACCTGCCTCAAGAGACCCAGTACTTC. Protein sequence: CASPLGNDLPQETQYF.

This clonotype has more than one count but fewer than ten. In DNA, the CDR3 is TGCAGTGCTAGTATCCACTCAGGGGGCTCGCTCACTGAAGCTTTCTTT. As protein: CSASIHSGGSLTEAFF. V gene TRBV20-1 combines with J gene TRBJ1-1; TRBD1 matches 8 bases. The ends lost 3 bases at V and 4 bases at J; junction bases unmatched: 13. This CDR3 region has 16 residues. The V gene's germline CDR1 is DFQATT and CDR2 SNEGSKA (reference sequence).

The J gene is TRBJ2-3, the V gene TRBV20-1; 9 nucleotides align to TRBD2. The germline V gene has CDR1 DFQATT and CDR2 SNEGSKA (reference sequence). This CDR3 has 14 residues. V lost 6 bases and J lost 5; bases outside the gene matches: 9. CDR3 region: CSAQGGLAEDTQYF. The CDR3 DNA sequence: TGCAGTGCCCAAGGGGGACTAGCAGAAGATACGCAGTATTTT.

The chain couples TRBV15 to TRBJ1-2; weak D call: TRBD1 (6 bases). Deletions cut 1 base from V and 3 bases from J, with 15 bases between. The CDR3 is 16 residues long. CDR1 and CDR2 (germline): LNHNV, YYDKDF (reference sequence). The CDR3: CATSRGQVLGHYGYTF. Written as DNA, the CDR3 is TGTGCCACCAGCAGAGGACAGGTCCTGGGTCACTATGGCTACACCTTC.

This clonotype was observed a few times. The chain carries TRBV5-6 and TRBJ2-7; no clear D gene. The DNA end favors TRBJ2-5, so the J call may be wrong. This CDR3 contains 13 residues. Germline V gene sequence: CDR1 SGHDT, CDR2 YYEEEE. The CDR3 reads CASSFQVGETQYF. CDR3 in DNA: TGTGCCAGCAGCTTCCAGGTGGGGGAGACCCAGTACTTC.

This chain links TRBV10-3 with TRBJ1-4; the D is unclear. CDR1 and CDR2 from the germline V gene are ENHRY and SYGVKD. The V and J ends lost 0 bases and 0 bases respectively, with 5 bases between them. The CDR3 has 15 residues. CDR3 DNA sequence: TGTGCCATCAGTGAGTCACTAGCAACTAATGAAAAACTGTTTTTT. This codes for CAISESLATNEKLFF.

The V call is TRBV4-2, the J call TRBJ2-1; 8 nucleotides align to TRBD2. Germline V gene sequence: CDR1 LGHNA, CDR2 YNFKEQ. CDR3 size: 17 residues. The V and J ends lost 3 bases and 0 bases, in that order; junction bases with no gene match: 7. The CDR3 DNA reads TGTGCCAGCAGCCACGGGACTAGGAGGTTCTCCTACAATGAGCAGTTCTTC. This gives the protein CASSHGTRRFSYNEQFF.

Worth noting for this clonotype: One end of the junction fails to match germline, which may point to a read error. The chain is built from TRBV6-2 or TRBV6-3 and TRBJ2-1; D gene unclear. The length of the CDR3 is 12 residues. From germline, CDR1 is MNHEY and CDR2 SVGEGT. The CDR3 DNA reads as TGTGCCAGCAGTTCTAATGGGAATGCGCAGTTCTTC. It codes for CASSSNGNAQFF.

This chain joins TRBV5-5 and TRBJ1-6; D is perhaps TRBD1 (5 bases). Between the trimmed V and J ends, which lost 2 bases and 3 bases, there was a span of 15 bases. The CDR3 spans 17 residues. Germline V gene data show CDR1 as SGHKS and CDR2 as YYEKEE (reference sequence). The CDR3: CASSFVKGGGYNSPLHF. CDR3 coding DNA: TGTGCCAGCAGCTTCGTCAAGGGTGGGGGCTATAATTCACCCCTCCACTTT.

This chain uses TRBV9 with TRBJ1-5; possibly TRBD1 for D (5 bases). CDR3 length: 15 amino acids. The germline CDR1 and CDR2 sequences are SGDLS and YYNGEE. Trimming stripped 0 bases from V and 4 bases from J, with 11 bases between. CDR3 protein: CASSVGGVNNQPQHF. The CDR3 DNA is TGTGCCAGCAGCGTAGGAGGGGTTAATAATCAGCCCCAGCATTTT. Filled out from reference TRBV9 and TRBJ1-5, the complete variable domain reads DSGVTQTPKHLITATGQRVTLRCSPRSGDLSVYWYQQSLDQGLQFLIQYYNGEERAKGNILERFSAQQFPDLHSELNLSSLELGDSALYFCASSVGGVNNQPQHFGDGTRLSIL.

This clonotype was counted many times. The chain employs TRBV7-2 and TRBJ2-7, with unresolved D. The germline CDR1 and CDR2 sequences are SGHTA and FQGNSA. V was pared by 5 bases and J by 2 bases, with 7 bases between. The CDR3 loop spans 12 amino acids. CDR3 protein: CASSPYPYEQYF. CDR3 coding DNA: TGTGCCAGCAGCCCATACCCCTACGAGCAGTACTTC.

In this sample, this clonotype turned up a few times. The V call is TRBV7-9, the J call TRBJ2-7, with D unclear. This CDR3 has 14 residues. Germline CDR1 and CDR2: SEHNR and FQNEAQ (reference sequence). Trimming shortened V by 4 bases and J by 6 bases, and 16 bases separated the two germline ends. The CDR3 is CASSSTGPWGEQYF. The DNA of the CDR3 is TGTGCCAGCAGCTCCACCGGCCCGTGGGGCGAGCAGTACTTC.

This clonotype was detected only a few times. This sequence joins TRBV29-1 and TRBJ2-5; D may be TRBD2 (5 bases). The CDR3 extends over 12 amino acids. Per the germline V gene, CDR1 is SQVTM and CDR2 is ANQGSEA. V lost 8 bases and J lost 2, with 12 bases in between. CDR3 sequence: CSSLAHQETQYF. CDR3 nucleotides: TGCAGCTCTCTAGCCCATCAAGAGACCCAGTACTTC.

Worth noting for this clonotype: The germline gene is not matched at one end of the junction; a read error may be the cause. V gene TRBV7-2 combines with J gene TRBJ2-3; TRBD2 agrees at 7 bases. Looked up from germline, CDR1 is SGHTA and CDR2 is FQGNSA. The CDR3 spans 14 residues. CDR3 sequence: CASSKRGSTYTQYF. The CDR3, as DNA: TGTGCCAGCAGCAAGCGGGGCAGCACATATACGCAGTATTTT.

This clonotype was seen more than once but under ten times. The genes are TRBV5-1 and TRBJ2-3, with TRBD2 identical over 7 bases. The trim removed 0 bases at V and 0 bases at J, leaving 1 base unmatched. The V gene's germline CDR1 is SGHRS and CDR2 YFSETQ. This CDR3 has 15 amino acids. CDR3 sequence: CASSLGEGSTDTQYF. The CDR3 DNA sequence: TGCGCCAGCAGCTTGGGGGAGGGGAGCACAGATACGCAGTATTTT. Using reference TRBV5-1 and TRBJ2-3 for the parts outside the CDR3, the full variable domain is KAGVTQTPRYLIKTRGQQVTLSCSPISGHRSVSWYQQTPGQGLQFLFEYFSETQRNKGNFPGRFSGRQFSNSRSEMNVSTLELGDSALYLCASSLGEGSTDTQYFGPGTRLTVL.

J is TRBJ1-4 and V is TRBV7-9; D remains unclear. Germline values: CDR1 SEHNR, CDR2 FQNEAQ (reference sequence). CDR3 length: 15 residues. The V gene lost 4 bases and the J gene lost 3 bases, with 12 bases spanning the gap. CDR3 region: CASSSQVAANEKLFF. In nucleotides, the CDR3 is TGTGCCAGCAGCTCCCAAGTTGCAGCTAATGAAAAACTGTTTTTT. The full variable domain, its missing parts supplied by reference TRBV7-9 and TRBJ1-4, is DTGVSQNPRHKITKRGQNVTFRCDPISEHNRLYWYRQTLGQGPEFLTYFQNEAQLEKSRLLSDRFSAERPKGSFSTLEIQRTEQGDSAMYLCASSSQVAANEKLFFGSGTQLSVL.

The sample holds a few counts of this clonotype. The J gene is TRBJ2-1, the V gene TRBV20-1, with D possibly TRBD2 on 6 matching bases. The CDR3 is 13 residues long. CDR1 is DFQATT and CDR2 is SNEGSKA in the germline V gene (reference sequence). Trimming removed 1 base from V and 8 bases from J, with 12 bases in between. The CDR3 sequence: CSARGPTRHEQFF. DNA for the CDR3: TGCAGTGCTAGAGGCCCGACTAGACATGAGCAGTTCTTC.